A selection of T cell receptor beta chains follows, all from one sample in a study of human T cells and chemical hapten exposure. TCRdb re-derived calls from the RACE reads in MiXCR, one entry per CDR3 protein. The data contain over 85,000 distinct CDR3 sequences, around 9% of them singletons. Sequences were obtained from whole blood. These receptors came from a female donor in good health. Some clones in this sample may be carry-over from other donors' samples. Both conserved end residues are part of each CDR3. D genes are given only for firm matches. Expanded clones get a size class; other rows say once, few or many, or leave the size out.

clone_size,v_call,d_call,j_call,cdr3_nt,cdr3_aa
few,TRBV28,.,TRBJ1-5,TGTGCCAGCAGTCTGGGCGGGAGGGCCGGTCAGCCCCAGCATTTT,CASSLGGRAGQPQHF
few,TRBV19,.,TRBJ1-5,TGTGCCAGTAGTACCAGCAGGGTTGATCAGCCCCAGCATTTT,CASSTSRVDQPQHF
many,TRBV6-5,TRBD1,TRBJ1-2,TGTGCCAGCGGGGACAGAGCTAACTATGGCTACACCTTC,CASGDRANYGYTF
few,TRBV15,.,TRBJ2-3,TGTGCCACCAGCCGGGGAGGAGGAGGAGATACGCAGTATTTT,CATSRGGGGDTQYF
.,TRBV28,.,TRBJ1-2,TGTGCCAGCAGTCTACAGATAGGGGCGGATGGCTACACCTTC,CASSLQIGADGYTF
many,TRBV28,.,TRBJ2-7,TGTGCCAGCAGTTTTCGACAGGTTACCTACGAGCAGTACTTC,CASSFRQVTYEQYF
.,TRBV11-2,TRBD1,TRBJ1-1,TGTGCCAGCAGGGGGACAGGGGGGACTGAAGCTTTCTTT,CASRGTGGTEAFF
few,TRBV28,.,TRBJ1-2,TGTGCCAGCAGACAGCGGACTAACTATGGCTACACCTTC,CASRQRTNYGYTF
.,TRBV4-1,.,TRBJ2-7,TGCGCCAGCAGCCCTATCGGACAGACCCACGAGCAGTACTTC,CASSPIGQTHEQYF
few,TRBV12-3/TRBV12-4,.,TRBJ1-2,TGTGCCAGCAGTCAGGGGAACTATGGCTACACCTTC,CASSQGNYGYTF
few,TRBV7-2,.,TRBJ2-3,TGTGCCAGCAGCCCGCCCGGGGGTACGCAGTATTTT,CASSPPGGTQYF
few,TRBV13,TRBD2,TRBJ2-2,TGTGCCAGCAGCTTAGCTAGCGGGAGGAACACCGGGGAGCTGTTTTTT,CASSLASGRNTGELFF
few,TRBV11-2,.,TRBJ2-7,TGTGCCAGCAGCCCGCGGTTAATCAGCTACGAGCAGTACTTC,CASSPRLISYEQYF
few,TRBV30,.,TRBJ1-2,TGTGCCTGGAGTTACACAGGGAGTAGCTATGGCTACACCTTC,CAWSYTGSSYGYTF
.,TRBV29-1,.,TRBJ1-1,TGCAGCGTTGCATCAGGGGTGAACACTGAAGCTTTCTTT,CSVASGVNTEAFF
many,TRBV3-1,TRBD1,TRBJ1-1,TGTGCCAGCAGCCAAAGGACAGGGGCCACTGAAGCTTTCTTT,CASSQRTGATEAFF
few,TRBV5-1,.,TRBJ2-1,TGCGCCAGCAGCTTGTCGTCACTACCCTCCTCCAATGAGCAGTTCTTC,CASSLSSLPSSNEQFF
.,TRBV19,TRBD1,TRBJ1-1,TGTGCCAGTAGTATAGCAGGGGGCAACACTGAAGCTTTCTTT,CASSIAGGNTEAFF
many,TRBV20-1,TRBD1,TRBJ1-1,TGCAGTGCTAGGACACTGACAGGGATAAACACTGAAGCTTTCTTT,CSARTLTGINTEAFF
few,TRBV10-3,.,TRBJ2-6,TGTGCCATCAGCCTTTCGGGGGCGTCTGGGGCCAACGTCCTGACTTTC,CAISLSGASGANVLTF
.,TRBV28,TRBD1,TRBJ1-2,TGTGCCAGCAGGACAGGGGGTTACTATGGCTACACCTTC,CASRTGGYYGYTF
many,TRBV7-3,TRBD1,TRBJ1-1,TGTGCCAGCAGCTGGGGACAGGGCACTGAAGCTTTCTTT,CASSWGQGTEAFF
.,TRBV3-1,.,TRBJ2-4,TGTGCCAGCAGCCAAGATCAGAGCAAAAGTAGGGGAAGCAAAAACATTCAGTACTTC,CASSQDQSKSRGSKNIQYF
many,TRBV27,.,TRBJ1-1,TGTGCCAGCAGTTTATCTGATAACACTGAAGCTTTCTTT,CASSLSDNTEAFF
many,TRBV5-4,TRBD1,TRBJ1-5,TGTGCCAGCAGCCTAGGGACAGGGAGAAATCAGCCCCAGCATTTT,CASSLGTGRNQPQHF
.,TRBV12-3/TRBV12-4,TRBD1,TRBJ2-3,TGTGCCAGCAGCCAAGGGACAGGAACAGATACGCAGTATTTT,CASSQGTGTDTQYF
many,TRBV20-1,TRBD1,TRBJ1-5,TGCAGTGCTAGGGGGGACAGGGGGGTTAATCAGCCCCAGCATTTT,CSARGDRGVNQPQHF